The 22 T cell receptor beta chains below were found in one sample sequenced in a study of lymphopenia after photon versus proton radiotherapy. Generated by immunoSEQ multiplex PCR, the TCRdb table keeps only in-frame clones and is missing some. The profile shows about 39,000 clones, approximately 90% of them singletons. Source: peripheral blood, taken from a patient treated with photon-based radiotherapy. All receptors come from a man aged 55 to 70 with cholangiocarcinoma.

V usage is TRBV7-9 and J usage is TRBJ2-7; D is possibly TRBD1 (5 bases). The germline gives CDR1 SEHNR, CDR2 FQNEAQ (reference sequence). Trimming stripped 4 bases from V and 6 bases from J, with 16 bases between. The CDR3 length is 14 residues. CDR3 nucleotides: TGTGCCAGCAGCTGGGCAGGGCCTTTGGGCGAGCAGTACTTC. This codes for CASSWAGPLGEQYF. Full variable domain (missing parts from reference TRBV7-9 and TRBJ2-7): DTGVSQNPRHKITKRGQNVTFRCDPISEHNRLYWYRQTLGQGPEFLTYFQNEAQLEKSRLLSDRFSAERPKGSFSTLEIQRTEQGDSAMYLCASSWAGPLGEQYFGPGTRLTVT.

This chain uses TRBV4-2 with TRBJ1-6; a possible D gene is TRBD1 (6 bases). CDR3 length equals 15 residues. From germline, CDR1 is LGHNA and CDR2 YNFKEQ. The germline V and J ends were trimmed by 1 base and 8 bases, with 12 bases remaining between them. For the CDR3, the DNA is TGTGCCAGCAGCCAAGTGGGACAAGAAGATTCACCCCTCCACTTT. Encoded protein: CASSQVGQEDSPLHF.

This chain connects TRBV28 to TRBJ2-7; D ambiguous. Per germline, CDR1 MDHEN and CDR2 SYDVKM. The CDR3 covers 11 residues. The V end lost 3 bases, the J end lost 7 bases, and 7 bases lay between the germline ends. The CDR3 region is CASSLVQEQYF. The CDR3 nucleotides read TGTGCCAGCAGTTTGGTCCAGGAGCAGTACTTC.

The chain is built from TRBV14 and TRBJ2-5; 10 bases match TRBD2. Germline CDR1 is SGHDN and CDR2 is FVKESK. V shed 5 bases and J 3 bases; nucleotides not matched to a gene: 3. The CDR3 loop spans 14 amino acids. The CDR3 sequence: CASSFGLAEETQYF. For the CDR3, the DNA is TGTGCCAGCAGCTTCGGACTAGCGGAAGAGACCCAGTACTTC.

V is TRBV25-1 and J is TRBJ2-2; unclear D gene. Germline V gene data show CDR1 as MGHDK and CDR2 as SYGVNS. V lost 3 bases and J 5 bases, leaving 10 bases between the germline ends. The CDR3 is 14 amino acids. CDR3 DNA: TGTGCCAGCAGTGACTCCCGCGTTACCGGGGAGCTGTTTTTT. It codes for CASSDSRVTGELFF.

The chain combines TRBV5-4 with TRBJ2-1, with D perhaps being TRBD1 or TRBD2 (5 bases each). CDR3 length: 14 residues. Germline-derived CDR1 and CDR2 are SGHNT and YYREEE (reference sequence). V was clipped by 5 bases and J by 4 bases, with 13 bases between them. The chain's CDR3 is CASSSGTTYNEQFF. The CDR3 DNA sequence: TGTGCCAGCAGTTCCGGGACCACTTACAATGAGCAGTTCTTC.

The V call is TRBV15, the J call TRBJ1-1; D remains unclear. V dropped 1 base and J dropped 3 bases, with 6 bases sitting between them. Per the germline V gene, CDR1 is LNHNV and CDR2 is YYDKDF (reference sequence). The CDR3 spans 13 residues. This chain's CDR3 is CATSRVRDTEAFF. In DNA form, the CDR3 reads TGTGCCACCAGCAGAGTGAGGGACACTGAAGCTTTCTTT. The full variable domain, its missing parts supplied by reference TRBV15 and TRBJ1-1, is DAMVIQNPRYQVTQFGKPVTLSCSQTLNHNVMYWYQQKSSQAPKLLFHYYDKDFNNEADTPDNFQSRRPNTSFCFLDIRSPGLGDTAMYLCATSRVRDTEAFFGQGTRLTVV.

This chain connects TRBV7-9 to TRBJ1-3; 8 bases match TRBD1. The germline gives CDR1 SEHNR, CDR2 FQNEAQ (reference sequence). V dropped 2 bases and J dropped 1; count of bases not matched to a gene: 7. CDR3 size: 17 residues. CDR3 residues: CASSLNAGGLSGNTIYF. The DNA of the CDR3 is TGTGCCAGCAGCTTAAATGCAGGGGGCCTTTCTGGAAACACCATATATTTT.

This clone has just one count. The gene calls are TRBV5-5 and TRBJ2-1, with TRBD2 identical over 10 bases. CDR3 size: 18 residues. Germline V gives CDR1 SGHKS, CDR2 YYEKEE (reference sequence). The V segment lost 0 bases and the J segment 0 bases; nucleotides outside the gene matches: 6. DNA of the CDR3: TGTGCCAGCAGCTTGGGACTAGCGGGCTCCCCCTCCTACAATGAGCAGTTCTTC. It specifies CASSLGLAGSPSYNEQFF.

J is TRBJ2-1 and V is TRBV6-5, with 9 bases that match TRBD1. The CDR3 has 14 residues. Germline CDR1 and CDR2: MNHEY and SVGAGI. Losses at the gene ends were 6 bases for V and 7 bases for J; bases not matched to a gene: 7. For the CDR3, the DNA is TGTGCCAGCAGGGAACAGGGGGCTCAAAATGAGCAGTTCTTC. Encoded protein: CASREQGAQNEQFF.

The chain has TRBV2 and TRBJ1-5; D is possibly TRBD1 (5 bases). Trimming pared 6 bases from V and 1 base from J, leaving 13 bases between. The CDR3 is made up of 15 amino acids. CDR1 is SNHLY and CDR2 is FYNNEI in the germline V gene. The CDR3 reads CASSLYRSSNQPQHF. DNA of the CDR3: TGTGCCAGCAGCCTGTACAGGTCCAGCAATCAGCCCCAGCATTTT.

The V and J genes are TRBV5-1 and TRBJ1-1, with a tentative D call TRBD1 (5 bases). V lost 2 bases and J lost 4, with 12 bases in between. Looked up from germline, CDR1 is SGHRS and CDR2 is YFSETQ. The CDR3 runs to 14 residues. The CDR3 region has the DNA TGCGCCAGCAGCTTTTCGGGGGAGTTCACTGAAGCTTTCTTT. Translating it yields CASSFSGEFTEAFF.

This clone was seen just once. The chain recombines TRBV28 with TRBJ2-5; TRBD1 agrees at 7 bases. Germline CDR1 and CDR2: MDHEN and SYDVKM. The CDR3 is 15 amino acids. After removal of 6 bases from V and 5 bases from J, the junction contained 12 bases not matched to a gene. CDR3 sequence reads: CASRTGTDGWETQYF. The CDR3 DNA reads TGTGCCAGCAGAACCGGGACAGATGGATGGGAGACCCAGTACTTC.

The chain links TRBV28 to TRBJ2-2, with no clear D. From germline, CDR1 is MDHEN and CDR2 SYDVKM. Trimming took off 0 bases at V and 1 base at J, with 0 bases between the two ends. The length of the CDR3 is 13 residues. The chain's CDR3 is CASSLWNTGELFF. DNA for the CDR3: TGTGCCAGCAGTTTATGGAACACCGGGGAGCTGTTTTTT. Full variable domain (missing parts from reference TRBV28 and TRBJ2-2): DVKVTQSSRYLVKRTGEKVFLECVQDMDHENMFWYRQDPGLGLRLIYFSYDVKMKEKGDIPEGYSVSREKKERFSLILESASTNQTSMYLCASSLWNTGELFFGEGSRLTVL.

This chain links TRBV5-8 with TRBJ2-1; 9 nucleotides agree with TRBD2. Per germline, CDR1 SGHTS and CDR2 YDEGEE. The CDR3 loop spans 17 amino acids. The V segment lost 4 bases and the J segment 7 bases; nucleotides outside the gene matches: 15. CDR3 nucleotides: TGTGCCAGCAGCGGAAACTGGGTAGCGGGAGTGGTAAATGAGCAGTTCTTC. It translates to CASSGNWVAGVVNEQFF.

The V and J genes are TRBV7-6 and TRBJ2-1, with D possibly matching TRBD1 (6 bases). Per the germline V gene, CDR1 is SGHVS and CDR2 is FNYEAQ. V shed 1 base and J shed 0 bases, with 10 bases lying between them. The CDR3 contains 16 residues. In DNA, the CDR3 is TGTGCCAGCAGCTTAGTGACAGGCCTCTCCTACAATGAGCAGTTCTTC. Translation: CASSLVTGLSYNEQFF.

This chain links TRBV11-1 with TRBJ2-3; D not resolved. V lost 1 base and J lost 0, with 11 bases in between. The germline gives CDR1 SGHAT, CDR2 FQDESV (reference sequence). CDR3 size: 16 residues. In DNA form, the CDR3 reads TGTGCCAGCAGCTTAGGGGTAGACGTCAGCACAGATACGCAGTATTTT. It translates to CASSLGVDVSTDTQYF. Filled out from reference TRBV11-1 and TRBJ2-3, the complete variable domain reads EAEVAQSPRYKITEKSQAVAFWCDPISGHATLYWYRQILGQGPELLVQFQDESVVDDSQLPKDRFSAERLKGVDSTLKIQPAELGDSAMYLCASSLGVDVSTDTQYFGPGTRLTVL.

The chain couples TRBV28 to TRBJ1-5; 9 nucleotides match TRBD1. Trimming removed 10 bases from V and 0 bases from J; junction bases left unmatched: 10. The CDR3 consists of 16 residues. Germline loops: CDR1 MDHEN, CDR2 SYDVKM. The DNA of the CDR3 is TGTGCCACCCTTCCCGGGACAGGGAATAGCAATCAGCCCCAGCATTTT. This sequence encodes CATLPGTGNSNQPQHF.

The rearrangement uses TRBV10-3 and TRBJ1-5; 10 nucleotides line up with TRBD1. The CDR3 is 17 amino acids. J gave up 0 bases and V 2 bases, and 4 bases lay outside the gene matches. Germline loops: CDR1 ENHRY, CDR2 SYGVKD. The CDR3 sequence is CAISEVGTGASNQPQHF. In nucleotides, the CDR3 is TGTGCCATCAGTGAGGTGGGGACAGGGGCTAGCAATCAGCCCCAGCATTTT.

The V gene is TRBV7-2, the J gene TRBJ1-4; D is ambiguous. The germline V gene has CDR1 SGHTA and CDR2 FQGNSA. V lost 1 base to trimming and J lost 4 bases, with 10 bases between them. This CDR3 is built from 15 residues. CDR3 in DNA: TGTGCCAGCAGCTTAGTGGTTTCCTTTAATGAAAAACTGTTTTTT. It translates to CASSLVVSFNEKLFF.

The DNA for the CDR3 is TGTGCCAGCAGCTTAGGACCGAGCTCTGGAAACACCATATATTTT. This gives the protein CASSLGPSSGNTIYF. V is TRBV7-2 and J is TRBJ1-3; D is uncertain. The CDR3 is 15 residues long. The V end was cut by 1 base, the J end by 0 bases, with 7 bases between. Germline V gene data show CDR1 as SGHTA and CDR2 as FQGNSA.

The CDR3 DNA reads as TGTGCCAGCAGCTTAGGACAGGGAAGGGAAAAACTGTTTTTT. Protein: CASSLGQGREKLFF. The V call is TRBV7-9, the J call TRBJ1-4; 7 bases align to TRBD1. This CDR3 region has 14 residues. With 1 base clipped from V and 8 bases from J, the junction kept 4 bases outside the gene matches. The germline CDR1 and CDR2 sequences are SEHNR and FQNEAQ (reference sequence).